The rows below give T cell receptor beta chains drawn from one sample of a study of T cell repertoires in cytomegalovirus infection. TCRdb reprocessed the reads via MiXCR and lists one record per CDR3 protein. The table lists around 89,000 distinct CDR3 sequences, 25% to 35% of them singletons. These receptors lack a known antigen. Sample: CD8+ T cells from cultured PBMCs, taken from culture after CMV antigen stimulation. These TCRs come from a human donor in good health (CMV status not recorded). Some clones in this sample may be carry-over from other donors' samples. Both conserved end residues are part of each CDR3. A D gene is named only where the DNA matches it firmly. Clone size is shown for a subset of rows, as once, few, many or a class of expanded clone.

clone_size,d_call,j_call,v_call,cdr3_nt,cdr3_aa
NA,NA,TRBJ1-1,TRBV7-3,TGTGCCAGCAGCCCCTCGGGGGGCGCTGAAGCTTTCTTT,CASSPSGGAEAFF
NA,NA,TRBJ2-5,TRBV19,TGTGCCAGTAGTATCCAAGAGACCCAGTACTTC,CASSIQETQYF
NA,NA,TRBJ1-2,TRBV6-2/TRBV6-3,TGTGCCAGCAGTTACCCAGGAGGGAAAATACATGGCTACACCTTC,CASSYPGGKIHGYTF
few,NA,TRBJ2-2,TRBV19,TGTGCCAGTAAGACAGGTGCTGGGGAGCTGTTTTTT,CASKTGAGELFF
NA,NA,TRBJ2-5,TRBV10-3,TGTGCCATCGGTGGGGATCTAGCGTCAGAGACCCAGTACTTC,CAIGGDLASETQYF
NA,NA,TRBJ2-1,TRBV7-9,TGTGCCAGCACCCCTCTCTCCTACAATGAGCAGTTCTTC,CASTPLSYNEQFF
many,TRBD1,TRBJ1-3,TRBV11-2,TGTGCCAGCAGCTTGGTGGGACAGGGGTCCCCTGGAAACACCATATATTTT,CASSLVGQGSPGNTIYF
NA,TRBD1,TRBJ2-7,TRBV12-3/TRBV12-4,TGTGCCAGCAAAGCGCGGGACAGGGATGGCGAGCAGTACTTC,CASKARDRDGEQYF
many,NA,TRBJ1-2,TRBV7-8,TGTGCCAGCAGCGCAGAACGAGGCTCGGCTAACTATGGCTACACCTTC,CASSAERGSANYGYTF
NA,NA,TRBJ1-5,TRBV28,TGTGCCAGCACCCCAGCTACCTATCAGCCCCAGCATTTT,CASTPATYQPQHF
NA,NA,TRBJ2-1,TRBV11-2,TGTGCCAGCAGCTTAGTAGTTAAGCAGTTCTTC,CASSLVVKQFF
NA,NA,TRBJ1-1,TRBV2,TGTGCCAGCAGTCCCGTCCCATCTCCCATGAACACTGAAGCTTTCTTT,CASSPVPSPMNTEAFF
few,NA,TRBJ1-2,TRBV6-1,TGTGCCAGCACCATGAGGGATGGCTACACCTTC,CASTMRDGYTF
many,TRBD2,TRBJ2-5,TRBV7-3,TGTGCCAGCAGAGCGGGGGGCGCAGAGACCCAGTACTTC,CASRAGGAETQYF
many,NA,TRBJ1-1,TRBV11-3,TGTGCCAGCAGCTTATGGGCCAGTACTGAAGCTTTCTTT,CASSLWASTEAFF
NA,TRBD2,TRBJ2-7,TRBV6-1,TGTGCCAGCAGTGGAGTGGGACTAGCGGCTTACGAGCAGTACTTC,CASSGVGLAAYEQYF
few,TRBD1,TRBJ1-2,TRBV20-1,TGCAGTGTCCTGACAGGGGGCAGTAACTATGGCTACACCTTC,CSVLTGGSNYGYTF
NA,NA,TRBJ1-1,TRBV10-3,TGTGCCACGAAGGGACCGATGAACACTGAAGCTTTCTTT,CATKGPMNTEAFF
NA,TRBD1,TRBJ1-1,TRBV12-5,TGTGCTAGTGGTATACCGGGACAGCCTATTGGAACTGAAGCTTTCTTT,CASGIPGQPIGTEAFF
many,NA,TRBJ2-3,TRBV7-8,TGTGCCAGCAGCTTAGTGGGGGGAAGAGATACGCAGTATTTT,CASSLVGGRDTQYF
many,NA,TRBJ2-3,TRBV2,TGTGCCAGCAGTTCGGGGGCAGTCCGGGGCACAGATACGCAGTATTTT,CASSSGAVRGTDTQYF
many,NA,TRBJ2-2,TRBV11-3,TGTGCCAGCAGCTCAGACAGTCGACCGTCCGGGGAGCTGTTTTTT,CASSSDSRPSGELFF
few,TRBD1,TRBJ1-5,TRBV27,TGTGCCAGCAGTTCCCGGACAGGGGGGTTCGCTCAGCCCCAGCATTTT,CASSSRTGGFAQPQHF
few,TRBD1,TRBJ2-7,TRBV28,TGTGCCAGCATTGGGGGACAGATCTCCTACGAGCAGTACTTC,CASIGGQISYEQYF
NA,NA,TRBJ2-5,TRBV14,TGTGCCAGCAGCCACATGTTCCGGGAGACCCAGTACTTC,CASSHMFRETQYF
few,NA,TRBJ1-2,TRBV5-1,TGCGCCAGCAGCTCCGCTGGGGACTATGGCTACACCTTC,CASSSAGDYGYTF
NA,NA,TRBJ1-5,TRBV7-9,TGTGCCAGCAGCTCCGGGGCTAATCAGCCCCAGCATTTT,CASSSGANQPQHF
NA,NA,TRBJ2-3,TRBV7-6,TGTGCCAGCAGCTTTCGACTGGCAGATACGCAGTATTTT,CASSFRLADTQYF
many,TRBD1,TRBJ2-5,TRBV7-2,TGTGCCAGCAGTTCGGACAGGGTCACAGAGACCCAGTACTTC,CASSSDRVTETQYF
NA,TRBD2,TRBJ2-1,TRBV27,TGTGCCAGCAGTCCTCCACCGGCTAGCGGGGGCAGATTGAATGAGCAGTTCTTC,CASSPPPASGGRLNEQFF
few,NA,TRBJ2-3,TRBV12-3/TRBV12-4,TGTGCCAGCAGTCGAGGGACAAGTACAGATACGCAGTATTTT,CASSRGTSTDTQYF
NA,TRBD1,TRBJ2-7,TRBV7-2,TGTGCCAGCAGCTGGGACAGGGGGCCCTTCGACGCCTACGAGCAGTACTTC,CASSWDRGPFDAYEQYF
few,NA,TRBJ2-6,TRBV19,TGTGCCAGCACTATTAACTCTGGGGCCAACGTCCTGACTTTC,CASTINSGANVLTF
few,NA,TRBJ1-1,TRBV6-1,TGTGCCAGCCGAAGGGGCACTGAAGCTTTCTTT,CASRRGTEAFF
few,TRBD1,TRBJ1-6,TRBV9,TGTGCCAGCAGCGTAGGGGGGACAGGGGTGGGATCACCCCTCCACTTT,CASSVGGTGVGSPLHF
NA,NA,TRBJ1-6,TRBV11-2,TGTGCCAGCAGCATAGAAGGTACAGGCGCACCCCTCCACTTT,CASSIEGTGAPLHF
many,TRBD2,TRBJ2-3,TRBV7-8,TGTGCCACCCGGGAGGGAGGCACAGATACGCAGTATTTT,CATREGGTDTQYF